This T cell receptor (beta chain) stems from a study of T cells in Graves' hyperthyroidism and ophthalmopathy. Participants, patients aged 18 to 65, had newly diagnosed hyperthyroidism with a duration under 2 months. Exclusion of patients followed from uncontrolled infection, other autoimmune disease, pregnancy or lactation. Amplified TCR beta CDR3 regions derived from RNA transcripts. The HTBI set primed first-round TCR CDR3 RT-PCR. TCRdb redid the calling of the multiplex PCR reads with MiXCR, one entry per CDR3 protein. The sample has 600,000 or so distinct CDR3 sequences, 15% to 20% seen once. The CDR3 contains 17 residues. V was cut by 0 bases and J by 4 bases, with 17 bases left in between. Germline lookup yields CDR1 MGHRA and CDR2 YSYEKL.

Sequences were obtained from blood. This receptor was identified in a woman in her thirties with Graves' hyperthyroidism. The genes are TRBV4-1 and TRBJ2-3; possibly TRBD2 for D (5 bases). CDR3: CASSQEEKPGRSDTQYF. In nucleotides, the CDR3 is TGCGCCAGCAGCCAAGAGGAGAAACCTGGGAGATCAGATACGCAGTATTTT.